The 22 T cell receptor beta chains below were found in one sample sequenced in a study of blood T cell repertoires in COVID-19 (dated by TCRdb to 2020 to 2022). Library generation was performed with the immunoSEQ multiplex PCR assay. The clones in this table, taken by TCRdb from immuneACCESS, are in-frame only. Not every clone is retained; where verified, under half of the shortfall comes from an unresolved V gene, and the cause of the rest is unknown. This sample comprises about 200,000 clones, 90% of them detected only once. The ten largest clones add up to 0.6% to 0.8% of the sample. The sequenced sample was peripheral blood. These receptors were obtained from a man aged 50 or older with acute or convalescent COVID-19.

The chain couples TRBV6-1 to TRBJ2-1, with D maybe TRBD2 (6 bases). The CDR3 loop spans 16 amino acids. Per germline, CDR1 MNHNS and CDR2 SASEGT. Trimming removed 1 base at V and 3 bases at J, with 13 bases between. The CDR3 region is CASSEGVSGIYNEQFF. The CDR3 DNA is TGTGCCAGCAGTGAAGGGGTTAGCGGCATCTACAATGAGCAGTTCTTC.

The chain links TRBV12-3 or TRBV12-4 to TRBJ2-7; D perhaps matches TRBD1 (6 bases). The CDR3 has 12 amino acids. V shed 4 bases and J shed 4 bases, with 8 bases lying between them. Written as DNA, the CDR3 is TGTGCCAGCAGTTCACAGGGTTACGAGCAGTACTTC. Translating it yields CASSSQGYEQYF.

The chain joins TRBV5-1 to TRBJ2-5; perhaps TRBD2 as D (5 bases). Germline V CDR1 and CDR2: SGHRS, YFSETQ. V was trimmed by 2 bases and J by 5 bases, leaving 13 bases between them. This CDR3 has 14 amino acids. CDR3 bases: TGCGCCAGCAGCTTTTTACCAGCGGATGAGACCCAGTACTTC. As protein: CASSFLPADETQYF.

The chain is built from TRBV6-6 and TRBJ1-4, with TRBD1 matching 9 bases. The CDR3 has 15 amino acids. After removal of 4 bases from V and 5 bases from J, the junction contained 5 bases not matched to a gene. Germline CDR1 MNHNY, CDR2 SVGAGI (reference sequence). In DNA form, the CDR3 reads TGTGCCAGCAGTTGGGGACAGGGTGGAAATGAAAAACTGTTTTTT. Protein product: CASSWGQGGNEKLFF.

The chain carries TRBV4-2 and TRBJ2-5, with 10 bases lining up with TRBD1. V lost 3 bases, J lost 4 bases, and 2 bases stayed unmatched. The CDR3 consists of 14 residues. The V gene's germline CDR1 is LGHNA and CDR2 YNFKEQ. CDR3 amino acids: CASSQGTGVETQYF. The CDR3 DNA reads as TGTGCCAGCAGCCAGGGGACAGGGGTAGAGACCCAGTACTTC.

The CDR3 region has the DNA TGTGCCAGTAGTCCCGGGACAGGAGGCGAAAAACTGTTTTTT. Protein product: CASSPGTGGEKLFF. The chain links TRBV19 to TRBJ1-4; 8 positions match TRBD1. With 5 bases clipped from V and 8 bases from J, the junction kept 7 bases outside the gene matches. The CDR3 is 14 amino acids. Per the germline V gene, CDR1 is LNHDA and CDR2 is SQIVND (reference sequence).

The chain uses TRBV30 and TRBJ2-1, with a possible D match to TRBD2 (5 bases). V dropped 1 base and J dropped 5 bases, with 9 bases sitting between them. The CDR3 has 13 residues. Germline loops: CDR1 GTSNPN, CDR2 SVGIG (reference sequence). The CDR3 loop is CAWSAGLNNEQFF. The DNA of the CDR3 is TGTGCCTGGAGTGCCGGACTCAACAATGAGCAGTTCTTC.

This chain uses TRBV7-9 with TRBJ1-1; D remains ambiguous. From germline, CDR1 is SEHNR and CDR2 FQNEAQ (reference sequence). This CDR3 contains 12 residues. Trimming pared 5 bases from V and 6 bases from J, leaving 10 bases between. The chain's CDR3 is CASSPTESEAFF. The CDR3 region has the DNA TGTGCCAGCAGCCCTACAGAGTCTGAAGCTTTCTTT.

This clone came up a few times. The chain couples TRBV29-1 to TRBJ1-3; 7 nucleotides align to TRBD1. CDR3 length: 15 residues. Germline V gene lookup returns CDR1 SQVTM and CDR2 ANQGSEA. The ends lost 4 bases at V and 4 bases at J; junction bases unmatched: 10. CDR3 sequence reads: CSVALQGVSGNTIYF. CDR3 nucleotide sequence: TGCAGCGTTGCTCTCCAGGGGGTATCGGGAAACACCATATATTTT.

CDR3 sequence: CASSPGGGGSYEQYF. In DNA, the CDR3 is TGTGCCAGCAGCCCCGGGGGAGGGGGAAGCTACGAGCAGTACTTC. The chain links TRBV7-9 to TRBJ2-7, with a tentative D call TRBD2 (7 bases). The V gene lost 5 bases and the J gene lost 3 bases, with 17 bases spanning the gap. CDR3 length: 15 amino acids. Germline V CDR1 and CDR2: SEHNR, FQNEAQ (reference sequence).

This rearrangement joins TRBV5-5 to TRBJ2-7, with D tentatively TRBD2 (6 bases). The CDR3 has 13 residues. Trimming stripped 4 bases from V and 4 bases from J, with 12 bases between. The germline V gene encodes CDR1 SGHKS and CDR2 YYEKEE (reference sequence). The CDR3 coding sequence is TGTGCCAGCAGCCCCGGGGGAGGATACGAGCAGTACTTC. Its protein is CASSPGGGYEQYF.

The V call is TRBV7-2, the J call TRBJ2-5, with D perhaps matching TRBD1 (6 bases). Trimming left V 5 bases short and J 1 base short, with 14 bases between. The CDR3 has 15 residues. Per germline, CDR1 SGHTA and CDR2 FQGNSA. The CDR3 loop is CASSPLDRPQETQYF. The CDR3, as DNA: TGTGCCAGCAGCCCACTGGACAGACCCCAAGAGACCCAGTACTTC.

The gene calls are TRBV5-1 and TRBJ2-3, with a weak D call TRBD2 (5 bases). The CDR3 loop spans 14 amino acids. V was cut by 6 bases and J by 3 bases, with 14 bases left in between. Looked up from germline, CDR1 is SGHRS and CDR2 is YFSETQ. CDR3 in amino acids: CASKDVTGTDTQYF. The DNA of the CDR3 is TGCGCCAGCAAAGACGTAACGGGGACAGATACGCAGTATTTT.

This chain links TRBV28 with TRBJ2-7; no firm D call. Trimming removed 4 bases at V and 0 bases at J, with 7 bases between. Germline V lookup: CDR1 MDHEN, CDR2 SYDVKM. The CDR3 contains 13 residues. The CDR3 sequence: CASSSLDSYEQYV. The CDR3 nucleotides read TGTGCCAGCAGTTCCTTAGACTCCTACGAGCAGTACGTC.

V gene TRBV11-2 combines with J gene TRBJ2-3; D is perhaps TRBD2 (5 bases). This CDR3 contains 16 residues. Trimming stripped 0 bases from V and 1 base from J, with 11 bases between. Germline V gives CDR1 SGHAT, CDR2 FQNNGV. CDR3 DNA sequence: TGTGCCAGCAGCTTAGATCTATATAGCGGCACAGATACGCAGTATTTT. This sequence encodes CASSLDLYSGTDTQYF.

This clone was observed a single time. The CDR3 protein is CASSLRDRVPEAFF. The CDR3, as DNA: TGTGCCAGCAGCTTACGGGACAGGGTCCCTGAAGCTTTCTTT. The chain is built from TRBV13 and TRBJ1-1; TRBD1 matches at 9 bases. Losses at the gene ends were 2 bases for V and 6 bases for J; bases not matched to a gene: 4. This CDR3 spans 14 amino acids. Germline lookup yields CDR1 PRHDT and CDR2 FYEKMQ (reference sequence).

The CDR3 bases are TGTGCCTGGAACAGCGGGTTGGGTACAGATACGCAGTATTTT. It specifies CAWNSGLGTDTQYF. J is TRBJ2-3 and V is TRBV30, with a weak D call TRBD2 (6 bases). Germline V gene lookup returns CDR1 GTSNPN and CDR2 SVGIG (reference sequence). There are 14 residues in the CDR3. V lost 4 bases and J lost 3, with 14 bases in between.

The chain has TRBV2 and TRBJ1-3, with 7 bases that match TRBD1. This CDR3 is built from 16 residues. Germline CDR1 SNHLY, CDR2 FYNNEI. After removal of 3 bases from V and 1 base from J, the junction contained 6 bases not matched to a gene. The CDR3 loop is CASSDRGSSSGNTIYF. The CDR3 nucleotides are TGTGCCAGCAGTGACAGGGGGTCCTCTTCTGGAAACACCATATATTTT. The full variable domain, its missing parts supplied by reference TRBV2 and TRBJ1-3, is EPEVTQTPSHQVTQMGQEVILRCVPISNHLYFYWYRQILGQKVEFLVSFYNNEISEKSEIFDDQFSVERPDGSNFTLKIRSTKLEDSAMYFCASSDRGSSSGNTIYFGEGSWLTVV.

The chain is built from TRBV12-3 or TRBV12-4 and TRBJ1-5, with D perhaps TRBD1 (5 bases). The V end lost 8 bases, the J end lost 5 bases, and 10 bases lay between the germline ends. The CDR3 has 12 amino acids. In DNA, the CDR3 is TGTGCCAGCGGGTGGGGGGATCAGCCCCAGCATTTT. Its translation is CASGWGDQPQHF.

J is TRBJ1-4 and V is TRBV7-9, with D perhaps matching TRBD1 (6 bases). V gave up 4 bases and J gave up 0 bases, with 9 bases separating them. The CDR3 contains 15 residues. CDR1 is SEHNR and CDR2 is FQNEAQ in the germline V gene (reference sequence). For the CDR3, the DNA is TGTGCCAGCAGCTCCGGACAGACAACTAATGAAAAACTGTTTTTT. Residues: CASSSGQTTNEKLFF.

This clone was seen once. This chain uses TRBV6-2 or TRBV6-3 with TRBJ2-3, with a tentative D call TRBD2 (5 bases). V shed 6 bases and J shed 5 bases, with 12 bases lying between them. The length of the CDR3 is 13 residues. Looked up from germline, CDR1 is MNHEY and CDR2 is SVGEGT. The CDR3 sequence is CASSVLAVDTQYF. CDR3 coding DNA: TGTGCCAGCAGCGTCCTAGCAGTAGATACGCAGTATTTT.

This chain's CDR3 is CASSQVELAGVSQETQYF. The CDR3 nucleotides read TGTGCCAGCAGCCAAGTCGAACTAGCGGGAGTCTCACAAGAGACCCAGTACTTC. The chain employs TRBV3-1 (or the pseudogene TRBV3-2) and TRBJ2-5; 11 nucleotides agree with TRBD2. V shed 1 base, J shed 2 bases, and the junction held 9 bases outside the gene matches. CDR3 length: 18 amino acids. Germline V gene lookup returns CDR1 LGHDT and CDR2 YNNKEL (reference sequence).